This TCR beta chain is from a study of PD-1 blockade in classical Hodgkin lymphoma. Notes on the study in general: Compared with healthy donors, newly diagnosed patients reportedly showed lower baseline TCR diversity.

Time point reported: newly diagnosed, previously untreated cHL patient sample. Investigators obtained CD8+ T cells from thawed PBMCs by magnetic negative selection. Peripheral samples used as comparators were newly diagnosed, untreated classical Hodgkin lymphoma PBMCs. The CDR3 is 15 amino acids. V lost 3 bases and J lost 2; bases outside the gene matches: 5. CDR1 and CDR2 (germline): SNHLY, FYNNEI. The method was immunoSEQ multiplex PCR; TCRdb's version includes in-frame clones alone and lacks a portion of them. The repertoire holds 12,000 to 15,000 clones, with 91% as singletons. About this clone itself: The target antigen is unknown.

V and J are TRBV2 and TRBJ2-7; the match to TRBD1 covers 9 bases. The TCR comes from a human donor with classical Hodgkin lymphoma. Sequences were obtained from CD8+ T cells from blood. The CDR3 reads CASSEVRQGAYEQYF. CDR3 nucleotide sequence: TGTGCCAGCAGTGAGGTCCGACAGGGGGCCTACGAGCAGTACTTC.